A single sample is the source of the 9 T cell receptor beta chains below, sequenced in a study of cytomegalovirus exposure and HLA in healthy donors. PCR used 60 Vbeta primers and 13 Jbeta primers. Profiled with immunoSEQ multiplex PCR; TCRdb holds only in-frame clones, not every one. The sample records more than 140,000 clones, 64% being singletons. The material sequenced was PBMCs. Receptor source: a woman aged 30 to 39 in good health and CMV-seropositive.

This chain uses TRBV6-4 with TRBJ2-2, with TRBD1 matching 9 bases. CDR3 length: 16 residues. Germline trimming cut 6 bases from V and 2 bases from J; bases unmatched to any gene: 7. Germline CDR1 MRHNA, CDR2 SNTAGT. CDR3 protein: CASSLGTGRNTGELFF. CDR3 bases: TGTGCCAGCAGCCTTGGGACAGGGCGAAACACCGGGGAGCTGTTTTTT.

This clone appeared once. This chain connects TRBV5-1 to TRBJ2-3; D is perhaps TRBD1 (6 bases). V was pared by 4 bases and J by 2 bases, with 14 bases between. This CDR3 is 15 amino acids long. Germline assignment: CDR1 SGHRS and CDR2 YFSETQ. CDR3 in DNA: TGCGCCAGCAGCCAAGGGACACCATACACAGATACGCAGTATTTT. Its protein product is CASSQGTPYTDTQYF.

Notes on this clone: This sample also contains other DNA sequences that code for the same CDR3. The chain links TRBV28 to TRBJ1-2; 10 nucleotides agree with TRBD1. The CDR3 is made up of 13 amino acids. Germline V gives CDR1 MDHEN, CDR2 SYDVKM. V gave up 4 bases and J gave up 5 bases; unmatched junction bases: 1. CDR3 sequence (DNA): TGTGCCAGCAGTTCGGGACAGGGGTATGGCTACACCTTC. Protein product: CASSSGQGYGYTF.

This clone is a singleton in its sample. The CDR3 loop reads CASSKGVGTSGRANNEQYF. Written as DNA, the CDR3 is TGTGCCAGCAGCAAAGGTGTAGGGACTAGCGGGAGGGCCAACAACGAGCAGTACTTC. The chain carries TRBV21-1 and TRBJ2-7; the table's D call of TRBD2 was not tested on the DNA. TRBV21-1 is given as a pseudogene. This CDR3 has 19 amino acids.

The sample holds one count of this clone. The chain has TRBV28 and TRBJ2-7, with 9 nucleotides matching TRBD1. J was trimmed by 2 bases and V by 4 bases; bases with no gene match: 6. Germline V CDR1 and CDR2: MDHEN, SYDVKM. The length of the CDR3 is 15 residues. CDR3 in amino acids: CASSYPGTGPYEQYF. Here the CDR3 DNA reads TGTGCCAGCAGTTACCCCGGGACAGGGCCCTACGAGCAGTACTTC.

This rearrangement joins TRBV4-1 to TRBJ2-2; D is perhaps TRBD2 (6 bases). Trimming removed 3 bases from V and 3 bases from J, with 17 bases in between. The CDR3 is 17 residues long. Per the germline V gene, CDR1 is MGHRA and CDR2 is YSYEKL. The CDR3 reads CASSHPGWRDDTGELFF. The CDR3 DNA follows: TGCGCCAGCAGCCACCCGGGTTGGAGGGACGACACCGGGGAGCTGTTTTTT.

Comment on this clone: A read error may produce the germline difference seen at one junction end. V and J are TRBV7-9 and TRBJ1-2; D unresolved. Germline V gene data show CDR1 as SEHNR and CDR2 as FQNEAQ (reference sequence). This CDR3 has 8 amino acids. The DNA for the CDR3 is TGTGCCAGCAGCTCCAAGAGCTTC. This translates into CASSSKSF.

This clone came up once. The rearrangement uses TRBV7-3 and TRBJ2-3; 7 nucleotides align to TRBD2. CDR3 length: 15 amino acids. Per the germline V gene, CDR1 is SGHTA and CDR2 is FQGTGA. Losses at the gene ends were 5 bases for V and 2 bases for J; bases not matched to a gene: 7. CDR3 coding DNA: TGTGCCAGCAGCCCACTAGCGCTGAACACAGATACGCAGTATTTT. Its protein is CASSPLALNTDTQYF.

Here the CDR3 reads CASSFLRVSNYGYTF. Here the CDR3 DNA reads TGTGCCAGCAGCTTTCTGCGGGTGTCTAACTATGGCTACACCTTC. J is TRBJ1-2 and V is TRBV11-2, with D unclear. The germline V gene encodes CDR1 SGHAT and CDR2 FQNNGV. The CDR3 sequence is 15 residues long. The V end was cut by 3 bases, the J end by 0 bases, with 11 bases between.